This T cell receptor beta chain was obtained from a study of T cell repertoires in cytomegalovirus infection. A single record per CDR3 protein comes from TCRdb applying MiXCR to the reads. Of 400,000 to 600,000 distinct CDR3 sequences in the sample, under 55% are singletons; the top ten hold around 44%. A note on this clonotype: Its specificity is unknown.

CDR1 and CDR2 from the germline V gene are MDHEN and SYDVKM. The CDR3 has 14 amino acids. The ends were cut back, 2 bases at V and 2 bases at J, with 9 bases in the middle. The genes are TRBV28 and TRBJ2-5, with D unresolved. The sequences come from cultured PBMCs, collected from culture after CMV antigen stimulation. The origin of this receptor is a human donor in good health (CMV status not recorded). Some clones in this sample may be carry-over from other donors' samples. The CDR3 coding sequence is TGTGCCAGCAGTTTAACCCCAGGACAAGAGACCCAGTACTTC. This gives the protein CASSLTPGQETQYF.